This T cell receptor beta chain was identified in a study of control samples from healthy donors and cancer patients. Germline V lookup: CDR1 MRHNA, CDR2 SNTAGT. V dropped 4 bases and J dropped 10; count of bases not matched to a gene: 9. This CDR3 region has 14 residues. Sequencing was performed with immunoSEQ multiplex PCR; in TCRdb, only in-frame clones are kept and a portion is missing. The repertoire holds under 60,000 clones, with more than 85% as singletons. This chain connects TRBV6-4 to TRBJ2-1, with 8 bases aligning to TRBD2. Material for sequencing was PBMCs. This clonotype was sampled from a woman aged 50 to 60 with head and neck cancer. The CDR3 nucleotides read TGTGCCAGCAGTGCGGGACTAGAGGGGGGGGAGCAGTTCTTC. Protein product: CASSAGLEGGEQFF.